The clone carrying this T cell receptor (beta chain) was found a few times. Researchers ran the PCR with 60 Vbeta and 13 Jbeta primers. TCRdb keeps only in-frame clones here, not all; method: immunoSEQ multiplex PCR. The repertoire includes 180,000 or so clones, 76% of them detected once, and 2.5% sits in the top ten. This record belongs to a study of cytomegalovirus exposure and HLA in healthy donors. CDR3 size: 18 residues. The junction had 15 bases not matched to a gene; V was cut back by 4 bases and J by 5 bases. CDR1 MDHEN and CDR2 SYDVKM come from the germline V gene. Sequencing was performed on PBMCs. The chain employs TRBV28 and TRBJ2-2, with 8 nucleotides matching TRBD2. The sequence came from a woman younger than 45 in good health and CMV-seropositive. CDR3 amino acids: CASSSPASGRARTGELFF. In DNA, the CDR3 is TGTGCCAGCAGTTCCCCCGCTAGCGGGCGGGCGAGGACCGGGGAGCTGTTTTTT.